These 29 T cell receptor beta chains originate from one sample sequenced in a study of blood T cells in healthy people across ages. With a J-beta primer mix and a sample-barcoded 5' primer, a second PCR ran about 7 to 12 cycles. MiXCR, run by TCRdb on the 5' RACE reads, gives a single entry per CDR3 protein. Among hundreds of thousands of distinct CDR3 sequences listed, 40% to 45% were seen once. Input material: blood. The receptor set was obtained from a woman in her fifties or sixties in good health.

J is TRBJ2-3 and V is TRBV6-1; TRBD2 matches 7 bases. Germline trimming cut 10 bases from V and 4 bases from J; bases unmatched to any gene: 8. Germline values: CDR1 MNHNS, CDR2 SASEGT. The CDR3 is 13 residues long. CDR3 DNA: TGTGCCACCCTGAGGGAGGGCGCAGATACGCAGTATTTT. This gives the protein CATLREGADTQYF.

This clonotype has only a few counts. The chain has TRBV7-2 and TRBJ1-5; D gene uncertain. Trimming removed 6 bases at V and 2 bases at J, with 11 bases between. Germline CDR1 is SGHTA and CDR2 is FQGNSA. The CDR3 is 14 amino acids. The DNA of the CDR3 is TGTGCCAGCAGAAGGGAGCCGGGCAATCAGCCCCAGCATTTT. The encoded protein is CASRREPGNQPQHF. Looking up the rest from reference TRBV7-2 and TRBJ1-5 gives the full variable domain: GAGVSQSPSNKVTEKGKDVELRCDPISGHTALYWYRQSLGQGLEFLIYFQGNSAPDKSGLPSDRFSAERTGGSVSTLTIQRTQQEDSAVYLCASRREPGNQPQHFGDGTRLSIL.

There are a few counts of this clonotype. V usage is TRBV18 and J usage is TRBJ2-3; the match to TRBD1 covers 8 bases. Germline CDR1 is KGHSH and CDR2 is LQKENI. Germline trimming cut 3 bases from V and 3 bases from J; bases unmatched to any gene: 11. CDR3 length: 17 residues. CDR3 region: CASSPRLVQGATDTQYF. The DNA of the CDR3 is TGTGCCAGCTCACCTCGCTTGGTCCAGGGGGCTACAGATACGCAGTATTTT.

This clonotype was picked up many times. The chain employs TRBV7-2 and TRBJ2-7; D gene ambiguous. Trimming removed 2 bases from V and 3 bases from J, with 8 bases in between. The CDR3 is made up of 13 amino acids. Germline lookup yields CDR1 SGHTA and CDR2 FQGNSA. The CDR3 here is CASSLISYYEQYF. The CDR3 DNA sequence: TGTGCCAGCAGCTTAATATCCTACTACGAGCAGTACTTC.

The gene calls are TRBV7-2 and TRBJ1-2, with TRBD1 as a possible D gene (5 bases). CDR1 and CDR2 (germline): SGHTA, FQGNSA. The CDR3 runs 15 residues. V shed 5 bases and J shed 4 bases, with 17 bases lying between them. CDR3 region: CASSSRDPGTYGYTF. CDR3 coding DNA: TGTGCCAGCAGCAGCAGGGATCCGGGGACCTATGGCTACACCTTC. Drawing the rest from reference TRBV7-2 and TRBJ1-2, the complete variable domain is GAGVSQSPSNKVTEKGKDVELRCDPISGHTALYWYRQSLGQGLEFLIYFQGNSAPDKSGLPSDRFSAERTGGSVSTLTIQRTQQEDSAVYLCASSSRDPGTYGYTFGSGTRLTVV.

The genes are TRBV11-3 and TRBJ2-1; D is unresolved. The germline V gene has CDR1 SGHNT and CDR2 YENEEA. Trimming removed 3 bases at V and 4 bases at J, with 13 bases between. This CDR3 region has 15 residues. CDR3: CASSLSAMRYNEQFF. CDR3 nucleotides: TGTGCCAGCAGCTTGTCTGCGATGAGATACAATGAGCAGTTCTTC.

This clonotype was detected only a few times. The V call is TRBV7-2, the J call TRBJ2-7, with D perhaps TRBD1 or TRBD2 (5 bases each). This CDR3 is built from 15 residues. V was shortened by 2 bases and J by 2 bases, with 13 bases between the two germline ends. Germline CDR1 reads SGHTA; CDR2 reads FQGNSA. CDR3 in DNA: TGTGCCAGCAGCTTACAAGGGGTGGGACCCTACGAGCAGTACTTC. Its translation: CASSLQGVGPYEQYF.

Of note for this clonotype: This sequence may be a read error, since a much larger clone differs from it by one base. This chain links TRBV12-3 or TRBV12-4 with TRBJ2-7, with 11 positions matching TRBD2. The end of the DNA is better explained by TRBJ2-5, so the J call may be wrong. This CDR3 comprises 16 residues. CDR3 amino acids: CASNTGTSGGQGTQYF. The CDR3 nucleotides are TGTGCCAGCAACACGGGAACTAGCGGGGGCCAAGGGACCCAGTACTTC.

This clonotype was seen more than once but under ten times. The J gene is TRBJ2-1, the V gene TRBV7-3; 9 positions agree with TRBD2. The CDR3 extends over 17 amino acids. V lost 8 bases, J lost 9 bases, and 20 bases stayed unmatched. The germline V gene encodes CDR1 SGHTA and CDR2 FQGTGA. The CDR3 nucleotides read TGTGCCAGCTCCCCTAGTCCGGCTAGCGGGGTCTGGGGTGAGCAGTTCTTC. The encoded protein is CASSPSPASGVWGEQFF.

This clonotype was found a few times. This sequence joins TRBV20-1 and TRBJ2-1; 8 positions agree with TRBD2. V lost 0 bases to trimming and J lost 3 bases; unmatched junction nucleotides: 4. The germline gives CDR1 DFQATT, CDR2 SNEGSKA (reference sequence). CDR3 size: 15 residues. This CDR3 reads CSARDPLAGYNEQFF. CDR3 DNA: TGCAGTGCTAGAGATCCCCTAGCGGGCTACAATGAGCAGTTCTTC.

This chain uses TRBV4-3 with TRBJ2-2; 12 bases align to TRBD2. V was clipped by 4 bases and J by 4 bases; unmatched bases: 10. This CDR3 is built from 18 residues. Germline-derived CDR1 and CDR2 are LGHNA and YSLEER. As DNA, the CDR3 is TGCGCCAGCAGCCTTTTGGGTGGACTAGCGGGACTCACCGGGGAGCTGTTTTTT. It yields the protein CASSLLGGLAGLTGELFF.

V gene TRBV7-8 combines with J gene TRBJ2-7, with TRBD1 identical over 10 bases. Germline V lookup: CDR1 SGHVS, CDR2 FQNEAQ. V trimming: 5 bases; J trimming: 2 bases; junction bases outside the gene matches: 6. This CDR3 is 15 amino acids long. The CDR3 reads CASSTWDRGTYEQYF. The CDR3, as DNA: TGTGCCAGCAGCACCTGGGACAGGGGAACCTACGAGCAGTACTTC.

This sequence joins TRBV20-1 and TRBJ1-4; TRBD1 aligns across 7 bases. Germline V CDR1 and CDR2: DFQATT, SNEGSKA (reference sequence). With 0 bases clipped from V and 3 bases from J, the junction kept 10 bases outside the gene matches. The CDR3 is 17 residues long. Here the CDR3 DNA reads TGCAGTGCTAGAGATCTCGCAGGGGGGAGTTCTAATGAAAAACTGTTTTTT. Translated: CSARDLAGGSSNEKLFF.

The rearrangement uses TRBV3-1 and TRBJ1-1; no clear D. V was pared by 1 base and J by 1 base, with 7 bases between. The germline V gene encodes CDR1 LGHDT and CDR2 YNNKEL (reference sequence). The CDR3 is 14 amino acids. The CDR3 DNA is TGTGCCAGCAGCCAAGGGGTCAGGAACACTGAAGCTTTCTTT. Translating gives CASSQGVRNTEAFF. Together with reference TRBV3-1 and TRBJ1-1, the CDR3 gives the full variable domain: DTAVSQTPKYLVTQMGNDKSIKCEQNLGHDTMYWYKQDSKKFLKIMFSYNNKELIINETVPNRFSPKSPDKAHLNLHINSLELGDSAVYFCASSQGVRNTEAFFGQGTRLTVV.

The table lists this clonotype with a few counts. The rearrangement joins TRBV3-1 to TRBJ1-5; D not certain. V was pared by 0 bases and J by 4 bases, with 13 bases between. The germline gives CDR1 LGHDT, CDR2 YNNKEL (reference sequence). The CDR3 consists of 16 residues. The CDR3 reads CASSQDLARGNQPQHF. CDR3 nucleotides: TGTGCCAGCAGCCAAGATTTGGCCCGAGGGAATCAGCCCCAGCATTTT.

The J gene is TRBJ1-2, the V gene TRBV7-2, with unresolved D. Trimming shortened V by 5 bases and J by 7 bases, and 14 bases separated the two germline ends. CDR3 length: 13 amino acids. Per germline, CDR1 SGHTA and CDR2 FQGNSA. Here the CDR3 reads CASSASPGAGYTF. The CDR3 bases are TGTGCCAGCAGCGCTTCACCGGGAGCTGGCTACACCTTC.

V usage is TRBV6-1 and J usage is TRBJ2-5; TRBD2 agrees at 14 bases. This CDR3 is built from 17 residues. After removal of 6 bases from V and 2 bases from J, the junction contained 8 bases not matched to a gene. Germline values: CDR1 MNHNS, CDR2 SASEGT. This chain's CDR3 is CASSSGLAGGTQETQYF. The CDR3 DNA reads TGTGCCAGCAGCTCCGGACTAGCGGGGGGAACTCAAGAGACCCAGTACTTC.

Only a few counts were recorded for this clonotype. The chain combines TRBV24-1 with TRBJ2-1; D is perhaps TRBD1 or TRBD2 (5 bases each). CDR3 length equals 16 residues. Trimming cost V 3 bases and J 10 bases, with 21 bases left between them. Germline CDR1 reads KGHDR; CDR2 reads SFDVKD. The CDR3 loop is CATSDAPGTAAPEQFF. DNA for the CDR3: TGTGCCACCAGTGATGCCCCGGGGACCGCGGCCCCCGAGCAGTTCTTC.

This clonotype has a handful of counts. This chain's CDR3 is CASRRTGAQGDGYTF. In DNA, the CDR3 is TGTGCCAGCAGAAGGACAGGGGCGCAGGGTGATGGCTACACCTTC. The genes are TRBV27 and TRBJ1-2, with 9 nucleotides matching TRBD1. The CDR3 loop spans 15 amino acids. CDR1 and CDR2 from the germline V gene are MNHEY and SMNVEV (reference sequence). The ends lost 6 bases at V and 6 bases at J; junction bases unmatched: 11.

Concerning this clonotype itself: This could be a read error, since a much larger clone is one nucleotide away. The V and J genes are TRBV27 and TRBJ2-7; a weak D match, TRBD1 (5 bases). The germline V gene has CDR1 MNHEY and CDR2 SMNVEV (reference sequence). This CDR3 has 14 amino acids. The CDR3 is CTSSLPGATYEQYF. CDR3 in DNA: TGTACCAGCAGCTTACCTGGGGCGACTTACGAGCAGTACTTC.

The V call is TRBV18, the J call TRBJ1-2; D unresolved. This CDR3 region has 17 residues. Germline V gene sequence: CDR1 KGHSH, CDR2 LQKENI. V dropped 3 bases and J dropped 2 bases, with 19 bases sitting between them. In nucleotides, the CDR3 is TGTGCCAGCTCACCTCTAGGCCCCGGCGGGAAAAACTATGGCTACACCTTC. Translation: CASSPLGPGGKNYGYTF.

This clonotype occurred a few times. J is TRBJ1-6 and V is TRBV6-6; D might be TRBD1 (5 bases). The germline V and J ends were trimmed by 8 bases and 6 bases, with 17 bases remaining between them. The CDR3 contains 15 residues. The germline V gene has CDR1 MNHNY and CDR2 SVGAGI (reference sequence). CDR3 nucleotides: TGTGCCAGCCTGGGTACCAGGGTTGCTAATTCACCCCTCCACTTT. It codes for CASLGTRVANSPLHF.

This chain uses TRBV28 with TRBJ2-7; TRBD2 aligns across 13 bases. The CDR3 is made up of 16 amino acids. CDR1 MDHEN and CDR2 SYDVKM come from the germline V gene. Trimming at V came to 4 bases and at J to 4 bases, leaving 7 bases not matched to a gene. For the CDR3, the DNA is TGTGCCAGCAGTTCCAGGACTAGCGGGAGCGTATACGAGCAGTACTTC. Its protein product is CASSSRTSGSVYEQYF.

This chain uses TRBV7-2 with TRBJ2-5; D is undetermined. The V gene's germline CDR1 is SGHTA and CDR2 FQGNSA. The V gene lost 5 bases and the J gene lost 5 bases, with 12 bases spanning the gap. The CDR3 spans 13 residues. The CDR3 DNA follows: TGTGCCAGCAGCCCGCAAGTGGGGGAGACCCAGTACTTC. Protein: CASSPQVGETQYF.

This clonotype was found a few times. The chain carries TRBV25-1 and TRBJ2-7, with 11 positions matching TRBD1. J gave up 4 bases and V 9 bases, and 8 bases lay outside the gene matches. Germline-derived CDR1 and CDR2 are MGHDK and SYGVNS. The CDR3 is 14 residues long. The CDR3 DNA reads as TGTGCCAGGGGGATGGGACAGGGGGAATACGAGCAGTACTTC. Its translation: CARGMGQGEYEQYF.

The CDR3, as DNA: TGCAGTGCTAGAGCTTGGGGGGGGTCCTACAATGAGCAGTTCTTC. Amino acid sequence: CSARAWGGSYNEQFF. V gene TRBV20-1 combines with J gene TRBJ2-1, with 7 bases fitting TRBD2. Germline-derived CDR1 and CDR2 are DFQATT and SNEGSKA (reference sequence). The CDR3 consists of 15 residues. Losses at the gene ends were 1 base for V and 1 base for J; bases not matched to a gene: 4.

As for this clonotype: One end of the junction is discordant with germline, which a read error may explain. This rearrangement joins TRBV6-2 or TRBV6-3 to TRBJ2-5; TRBD2 aligns across 8 bases. The CDR3 runs 14 residues. Germline values: CDR1 MNHEY, CDR2 SVGEGT. The CDR3 region has the DNA TGTGCCAGCAGTGGTAGCGGGAAAGAAGAGACCCGGTACTTC. Amino acids: CASSGSGKEETRYF.

The chain recombines TRBV5-5 with TRBJ2-1; a possible D gene is TRBD1 (8 bases). The end of the DNA is better explained by TRBJ2-7, so the J call may be wrong. CDR1 and CDR2 (germline): SGHKS, YYEKEE (reference sequence). The CDR3 is 13 residues long. CDR3 in DNA: TGTGCCAGCAGCCGACAGGGGACTAACGAGCAGTACTTC. It encodes CASSRQGTNEQYF.

The genes are TRBV6-2 or TRBV6-3 and TRBJ1-5; tentatively, D is TRBD1 (6 bases). Trimming took 1 base from V and 3 from J, leaving 13 bases between them. The CDR3 contains 16 residues. The germline CDR1 and CDR2 sequences are MNHEY and SVGEGT. The CDR3 sequence is CASSYWGASDNQPQHF. The CDR3 nucleotides read TGTGCCAGCAGTTACTGGGGGGCTAGTGACAATCAGCCCCAGCATTTT.